Given below is one T cell receptor beta chain in context. No cognate antigen has been identified for it. No much larger clone exists at a distance of one base, and base qualities are not known. The protocol used for the library was 5' RACE. The data were produced on an Illumina HiSeq 2500. A second PCR of about 7 to 12 cycles was run with a J-beta primer mix and a sample-barcoded 5' primer. A unique molecular identifier was introduced onto each TCR beta cDNA molecule by a template-switch 5' adaptor carrying 12 random nucleotides. At least 2.5 million CDR3-containing paired-end reads were obtained from each sample. The Mint cDNA synthesis kit, primed by a TRBC-specific oligonucleotide, was used to synthesize first-strand cDNA from all RNA. After uracil-DNA glycosylase treatment, a first 18-cycle PCR used universal primers M1SS and BC2_uni_R on all cDNA. From the authors' description of their analysis: Normalization of each sample was performed by random selection of 1 million high-quality reads, each carrying a distinct molecular identifier. Reads sharing molecular identifiers were discarded rather than binned into consensus sequences. CDR3 identification, clonotype clustering and error correction used MiTCR with a Q25 quality threshold and the strictest error-elimination algorithm. A nonparametric unseen species model using Euler transformation provided a lower-bound estimate of total TCR beta diversity. The raw public reads went through TCRdb reprocessing: fastp at Q25, MiXCR clone calling, in-frame beta chains kept. Rows matching on CDR3 protein sequence are summarized as one entry with the most common DNA and genes. Clone size and V and J calls follow TCRdb, not the original study. The sample data list over 1,300,000 distinct CDR3 sequences, and approximately 63% of these were observed just once. The ten largest clones capture about 6.3% of the sample.

These data come from a study of blood T cells in healthy people across ages (dated by TCRdb to between 2014 and 2017). Turning to the overall study: In model experiments, template switching captured about one uniquely barcoded TCR beta cDNA molecule for every two T cells. Using deep sequencing normalized with unique cDNA molecular identifiers, the study measured how TCR beta repertoire diversity changes with age. Four age groups were formed from the donors: young (average 16 years), middle-aged (approximately 41), aged (about 62) and long-lived (less than 85). To avoid experimental bias, donors of different ages were randomly spread across the sequencing lanes. Using the same blood draw, the study looked at two additional independent replicas of 1 million unique cDNA reads for two donors, one aged 18 to 30 and the other aged 80 or older. What the study reported, not specific to this receptor: Conclusive comparison of naive and antigen-experienced compartments was prevented by the profiling of bulk unsorted PBMCs. A strong correlation was found between observed TCR beta diversity and the percentage of naive T cells measured by flow cytometry. Estimates of total diversity based on one million sequenced T cells were regarded as lower bounds and as underestimates. Because donor CMV infection status was unknown, age-related changes in expanded clonotypes were potentially confounded. Observed TCR beta diversity per million T cells fell roughly linearly with age, and a significant reduction was already apparent by age roughly 40. Compared with the aged group, the long-lived group had more naive CD4+ T cells, fewer expanded clones and increased TCR diversity, a pattern suggesting age selection.

Donors were roughly 40 systemically healthy Caucasian individuals from Russia aged roughly 6 to 95 years. Each donor gave 8 to 10 milliliters of peripheral blood, collected into EDTA-treated Vacutainer tubes. PBMCs were isolated by Ficoll-Paque density-gradient centrifugation, with at least 7 million obtained per sample. Trizol reagent was used to extract total RNA from the PBMCs, yielding at least 5.5 micrograms per sample. For every donor, an aliquot of PBMCs went through flow cytometry to measure the percentages of naive CD45RAhigh/CD27high T cells. The clonotype comes from a man younger than 35 in good health. The specimen sequenced was blood.

The CDR3 region has the sequence CSVDFSAASSSEQYF. The DNA sequence reads TGCAGCGTTGATTTTTCGGCGGCTTCGAGCTCCGAGCAGTACTTC. The rearranged chain carries TRBV29-1 and TRBJ2-7, with no confident D gene call. The germline V gene encodes CDR1 SQVTM and CDR2 ANQGSEA. The CDR3 runs 15 residues from the cysteine to the phenylalanine. Kept here is only the CDR3 DNA, which spans 45 bases and is read in frame from base 1. The junction carries 21 bases between V and J, which are trimmed by 3 bases and 6 bases respectively.